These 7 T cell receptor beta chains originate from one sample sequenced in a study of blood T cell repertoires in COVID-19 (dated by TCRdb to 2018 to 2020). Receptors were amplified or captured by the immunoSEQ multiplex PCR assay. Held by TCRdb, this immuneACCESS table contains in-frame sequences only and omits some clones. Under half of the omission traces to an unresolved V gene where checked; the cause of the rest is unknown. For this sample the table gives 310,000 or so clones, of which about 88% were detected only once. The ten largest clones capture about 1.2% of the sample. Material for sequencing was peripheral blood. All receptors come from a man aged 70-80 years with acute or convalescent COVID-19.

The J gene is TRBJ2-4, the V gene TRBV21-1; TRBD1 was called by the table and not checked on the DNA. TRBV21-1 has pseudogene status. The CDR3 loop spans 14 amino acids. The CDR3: CASTPLDRGDIQYF. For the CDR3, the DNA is TGTGCCAGCACCCCTTTGGACAGGGGTGACATTCAGTACTTC.

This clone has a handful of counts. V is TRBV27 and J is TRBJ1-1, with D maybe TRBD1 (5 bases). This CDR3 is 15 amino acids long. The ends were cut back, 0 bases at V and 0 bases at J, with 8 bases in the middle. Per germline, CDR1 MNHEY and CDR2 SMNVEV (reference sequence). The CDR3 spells CASSLSGQLNTEAFF. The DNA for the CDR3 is TGTGCCAGCAGTTTATCGGGGCAGCTGAACACTGAAGCTTTCTTT.

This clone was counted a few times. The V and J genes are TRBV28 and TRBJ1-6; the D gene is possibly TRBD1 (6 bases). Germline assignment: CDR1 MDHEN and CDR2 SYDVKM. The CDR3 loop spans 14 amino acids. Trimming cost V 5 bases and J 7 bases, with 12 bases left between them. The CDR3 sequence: CASSPGTRNSPLHF. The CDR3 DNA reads TGTGCCAGCAGTCCAGGGACACGGAATTCACCCCTCCACTTT.

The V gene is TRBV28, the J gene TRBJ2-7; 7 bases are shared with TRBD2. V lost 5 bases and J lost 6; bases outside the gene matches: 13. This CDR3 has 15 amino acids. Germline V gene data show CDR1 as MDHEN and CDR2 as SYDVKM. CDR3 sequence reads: CASSPHLRGVGEQYF. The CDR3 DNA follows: TGTGCCAGCAGTCCCCATCTACGGGGGGTGGGCGAGCAGTACTTC.

CDR3: CASSSPFVYSNQPQHF. The CDR3 coding sequence is TGTGCCAGCAGCTCCCCTTTTGTGTATAGCAATCAGCCCCAGCATTTT. The rearrangement joins TRBV5-8 to TRBJ1-5; D is uncertain. This CDR3 is 16 amino acids long. The germline V and J ends were trimmed by 3 bases and 0 bases, with 13 bases remaining between them. Germline V gene lookup returns CDR1 SGHTS and CDR2 YDEGEE.

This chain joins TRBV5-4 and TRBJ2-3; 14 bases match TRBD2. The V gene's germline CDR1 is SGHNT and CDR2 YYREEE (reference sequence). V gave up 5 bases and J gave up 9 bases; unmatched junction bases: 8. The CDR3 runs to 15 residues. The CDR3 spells CASRTTSGGVGTQYF. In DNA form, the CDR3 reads TGTGCCAGCAGGACGACTAGCGGGGGGGTGGGCACGCAGTATTTT.

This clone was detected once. CDR3 region: CASSPRTGTGEQYF. CDR3 nucleotides: TGCGCCAGCAGCCCCCGTACAGGGACGGGCGAGCAGTACTTC. This sequence joins TRBV5-1 and TRBJ2-7, with D perhaps matching TRBD1 (6 bases). Germline CDR1 and CDR2: SGHRS and YFSETQ. The CDR3 is 14 residues long. Trimming shortened V by 4 bases and J by 6 bases, and 17 bases separated the two germline ends.